This T cell receptor beta chain was identified during a study of T cells in Graves' hyperthyroidism and ophthalmopathy. This CDR3 spans 18 amino acids. CDR1 and CDR2 from the germline V gene are MDHEN and SYDVKM. V was pared by 4 bases and J by 9 bases, with 17 bases of the junction left unmatched. Lactation, pregnancy, other autoimmune disease or uncontrolled infection led to exclusion of patients. Cells are PBMCs isolated from 9 to 10 ml of fresh blood. Amplified TCR beta CDR3 regions derived from RNA transcripts. First-round RT-PCR of the TCR CDR3 relied on the HTBI primer set. TCRdb fed the multiplex PCR reads into MiXCR, producing one record per CDR3 protein. The sample yields some 270,000 distinct CDR3 sequences, 13% seen once. This clonotype showed up many times.

The chain recombines TRBV28 with TRBJ2-1; TRBD2 matches 11 bases. The receptor comes from a woman in her twenties or thirties with Graves' hyperthyroidism that later progressed to Graves' ophthalmopathy. Input material: blood. The CDR3 nucleotides are TGTGCCAGCAGTTCCCTCCCCGGGCTAGCGGGAGGAGGAGGTGAGCAGTTCTTC. Its translation is CASSSLPGLAGGGGEQFF.